The rows below give T cell receptor beta chains drawn from one sample of a study of blood T cells in healthy people across ages. TCRdb re-called the 5' RACE reads through MiXCR, storing one row per CDR3 protein. The top ten hold about 38% of the sample, which has 780,000 or so distinct CDR3 sequences, 53% seen once. Source material: blood. These receptors all come from a man aged 80 or over in good health. CDR3s include the opening cysteine and the closing phenylalanine or tryptophan. Each record gives: CDR3 protein, CDR3 DNA, clone size, V gene, D gene, J gene. The D gene is left open where the match is weak. Expanded clones get a size class; other rows say once, few or many, or leave the size out.

cdr3_aa: CASSSPWRSSYEQYF; cdr3_nt: TGTGCCAGCAGCAGCCCTTGGCGGAGCTCCTACGAGCAGTACTTC; clone_size: few; v_call: TRBV11-2; d_call: .; j_call: TRBJ2-7
cdr3_aa: CASSYSGAPTGGTQYF; cdr3_nt: TGTGCCAGCAGTTACTCGGGGGCCCCCACCGGGGGGACCCAGTACTTC; clone_size: .; v_call: TRBV6-5; d_call: .; j_call: TRBJ2-5
cdr3_aa: CSAGHLNTEAFF; cdr3_nt: TGCAGCGCCGGACACCTGAACACTGAAGCTTTCTTT; clone_size: few; v_call: TRBV29-1; d_call: .; j_call: TRBJ1-1
cdr3_aa: CSAWGDQGDIQYF; cdr3_nt: TGCAGTGCTTGGGGGGACCAGGGGGACATTCAGTACTTC; clone_size: .; v_call: TRBV20-1; d_call: .; j_call: TRBJ2-4
cdr3_aa: CASSLSSGEQFF; cdr3_nt: TGTGCCAGCAGCTTATCGTCCGGGGAGCAGTTCTTC; clone_size: many; v_call: TRBV7-3; d_call: .; j_call: TRBJ2-1
cdr3_aa: CASSLVSGKGQPQHF; cdr3_nt: TGTGCCAGCAGCTTAGTTTCTGGGAAGGGTCAGCCCCAGCATTTT; clone_size: .; v_call: TRBV7-8; d_call: .; j_call: TRBJ1-5
cdr3_aa: CASSEPREGSYEQYF; cdr3_nt: TGTGCCAGCAGTGAGCCGCGGGAGGGATCCTACGAGCAGTACTTC; clone_size: few; v_call: TRBV25-1; d_call: TRBD2; j_call: TRBJ2-7
cdr3_aa: CSVGQSHPMNTEAFF; cdr3_nt: TGCAGCGTTGGGCAATCTCACCCTATGAACACTGAAGCTTTCTTT; clone_size: once; v_call: TRBV29-1; d_call: .; j_call: TRBJ1-1
cdr3_aa: CASSQDSAGRGDTQYF; cdr3_nt: TGTGCCAGCAGCCAAGATAGTGCGGGGAGGGGAGATACGCAGTATTTT; clone_size: .; v_call: TRBV3-1; d_call: TRBD2; j_call: TRBJ2-3
cdr3_aa: CASSYGGTNRYEQYF; cdr3_nt: TGTGCCAGCAGTTACGGGGGGACTAACCGCTACGAGCAGTACTTC; clone_size: few; v_call: TRBV6-6; d_call: TRBD2; j_call: TRBJ2-7
cdr3_aa: CASSVPGTASYEQYF; cdr3_nt: TGTGCCAGCAGCGTCCCCGGGACAGCGTCTTACGAGCAGTACTTC; clone_size: .; v_call: TRBV2; d_call: TRBD1; j_call: TRBJ2-7
cdr3_aa: CASSPWSGKYQETQYF; cdr3_nt: TGTGCCAGCAGCCCCTGGAGCGGGAAGTACCAAGAGACCCAGTACTTC; clone_size: few; v_call: TRBV14; d_call: TRBD2; j_call: TRBJ2-5
cdr3_aa: CASRGFTEAFF; cdr3_nt: TGTGCCAGCAGAGGCTTTACTGAAGCTTTCTTT; clone_size: .; v_call: TRBV3-1; d_call: .; j_call: TRBJ1-1
cdr3_aa: CSASRTSGGPGIEQFF; cdr3_nt: TGCAGTGCTAGTCGGACTAGCGGGGGCCCCGGAATAGAGCAGTTCTTC; clone_size: few; v_call: TRBV20-1; d_call: TRBD2; j_call: TRBJ2-1
cdr3_aa: CASSLGSRTEEEYF; cdr3_nt: TGCGCCAGCAGCTTGGGTTCTAGGACCGAGGAGGAGTACTTC; clone_size: .; v_call: TRBV5-1; d_call: .; j_call: TRBJ2-7